The clone carrying this T cell receptor beta chain is medium-sized (0.01 to 0.1%) in the sample. This entry belongs to a study of blood T cell repertoires in COVID-19. Study-wide background: The samples span acute and convalescent COVID-19 from the United States, Italy and Spain. In each case, the material was cDNA or gDNA derived from T cells, B-cell-depleted T cells, or PBMCs.

As processed by the authors: Amplification of reference gene primers was used by the study to estimate nucleated cell counts. Sequencing was performed with immunoSEQ multiplex PCR; in TCRdb, only in-frame clones are kept and a portion is missing. The DNA was the basis for D and trimming; V, J and clone size are from that table. Seen here are 120,000 or so clones, roughly four fifths observed once, and the top ten hold 9.5% to 13%. The CDR3 consists of 14 residues. The V and J ends lost 5 bases and 3 bases respectively, with 14 bases between them. The germline gives CDR1 SNHLY, CDR2 FYNNEI. V usage is TRBV2 and J usage is TRBJ2-7, with D tentatively TRBD1 (5 bases). The receptor comes from a human donor in a cohort sampled during active COVID-19. Sequencing input: peripheral blood. The DNA of the CDR3 is TGTGCCAGCAGTTCAATACCCCAGGGCTACGAGCAGTACTTC. This codes for CASSSIPQGYEQYF.